The clone carrying this T cell receptor (beta chain) was recorded a few times. The RNA, about 0.45 to 1 ug, was put through reverse transcription using random hexamers. TCRdb ran MiXCR on the immunoSEQ multiplex PCR reads and lists one entry per CDR3 protein. The sample shows around 300,000 distinct CDR3 sequences, 65% to 90% of them seen only once. The source of the sample is a study of CD8 T cells in Susac syndrome. The length of the CDR3 is 14 residues. Germline CDR1 is KGHDR and CDR2 is SFDVKD. J was trimmed by 3 bases and V by 6 bases; bases with no gene match: 6. Sequencing input: CD8+ T cells from PBMCs. This clonotype was obtained from a human donor with multiple sclerosis. The rearrangement links TRBV24-1 to TRBJ2-7; the match to TRBD2 covers 8 bases. CDR3 amino acids: CATSSREGNYEQYF. The DNA of the CDR3 is TGTGCCACCAGTAGCCGGGAGGGCAACTACGAGCAGTACTTC.